Reported below is one T cell receptor beta chain. No antigen is known for it. The CDR3 contains 14 residues. V lost 6 bases and J lost 4, with 15 bases in between. The germline CDR1 and CDR2 sequences are MDHEN and SYDVKM. Researchers ran the PCR with 60 Vbeta and 13 Jbeta primers. Assay used: immunoSEQ multiplex PCR; TCRdb lists only in-frame clones, some missing. The repertoire has around 150,000 clones, 70% to 80% of them found once; the top ten carry just under 6.5%. These data are taken from a study of cytomegalovirus exposure and HLA in healthy donors. Findings of the study overall: Reports indicate that TCR beta sequences accurately predicted the HLA-A and HLA-B alleles of most subjects. Later work found most CMV-associated TCR beta chains apparently HLA-restricted.

This rearrangement joins TRBV28 to TRBJ1-1, with D maybe TRBD1 (6 bases). The receptor's source is a man aged 50 or older in good health and CMV-seropositive. The specimen sequenced was PBMCs. CDR3 nucleotide sequence: TGTGCCAGCAGACCGGGGGGCGAGGGCACTGAAGCTTTCTTT. This translates into CASRPGGEGTEAFF.